By its share, the clone carrying this T cell receptor beta chain is medium-sized. V was cut by 5 bases and J by 7 bases, with 17 bases left in between. The CDR3 is 14 amino acids. The TRBV12-4/TRBJ1-2 clonotypes were amplified using barcode primers with ligated adaptors. Using its own MiXCR run on the multiplex PCR reads, TCRdb lists one record per CDR3 protein. The sample yields roughly 1,200 distinct CDR3 sequences, roughly 25% seen once. The clonotype originates from a female donor with breast cancer. Sequencing used naive CD4+ T cells sorted from blood. Subset reported: naive CD4+ T cells, CD4+CD45RA+CD25-. The gene calls are TRBV12-3 or TRBV12-4 and TRBJ1-2, with D possibly matching TRBD1 (6 bases). The CDR3 here is CASSPGEGAGGYTF. CDR3 in DNA: TGTGCCAGCAGTCCAGGGGAAGGGGCGGGTGGCTACACCTTC.